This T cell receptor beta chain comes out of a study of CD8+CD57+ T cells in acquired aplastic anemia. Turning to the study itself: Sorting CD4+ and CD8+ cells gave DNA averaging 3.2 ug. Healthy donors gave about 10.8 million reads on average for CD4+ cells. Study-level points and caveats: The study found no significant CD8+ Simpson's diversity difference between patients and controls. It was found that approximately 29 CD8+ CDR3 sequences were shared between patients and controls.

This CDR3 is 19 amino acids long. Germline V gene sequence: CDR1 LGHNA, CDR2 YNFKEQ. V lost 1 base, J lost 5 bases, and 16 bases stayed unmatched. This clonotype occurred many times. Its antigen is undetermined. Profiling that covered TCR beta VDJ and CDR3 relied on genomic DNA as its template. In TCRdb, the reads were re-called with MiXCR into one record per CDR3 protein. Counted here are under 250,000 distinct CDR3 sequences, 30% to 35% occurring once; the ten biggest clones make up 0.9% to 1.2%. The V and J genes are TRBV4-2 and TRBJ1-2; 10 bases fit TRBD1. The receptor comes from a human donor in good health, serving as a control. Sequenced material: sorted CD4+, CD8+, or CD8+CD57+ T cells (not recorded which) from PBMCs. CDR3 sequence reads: CASSQGIFLGQGNGYGYTF. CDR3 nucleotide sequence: TGTGCCAGCAGCCAAGGCATATTCTTGGGACAGGGGAATGGGTATGGCTACACCTTC.